The 17 T cell receptor beta chains listed next were all sequenced from one sample in a study of shared clonotypes between healthy human individuals. Sequenced by immunoSEQ multiplex PCR; TCRdb stores in-frame clones only, minus some. The sample consists of hundreds of thousands of clones, around 73% of them appearing once. The sample was memory CD4+ T cells sorted from blood. Subset of the sample: CD45RA-negative fraction. The source of these receptors is a woman aged 25 to 39 in good health.

The J gene is TRBJ1-1, the V gene TRBV19, with no clear D. The length of the CDR3 is 17 residues. Germline V lookup: CDR1 LNHDA, CDR2 SQIVND (reference sequence). The germline V and J ends were trimmed by 3 bases and 1 base, with 18 bases remaining between them. The DNA for the CDR3 is TGTGCCAGTAGTATTCCAGTATCTCCAGGTGCGAACACTGAAGCTTTCTTT. Translating it yields CASSIPVSPGANTEAFF. The full variable domain, its missing parts supplied by reference TRBV19 and TRBJ1-1, is DGGITQSPKYLFRKEGQNVTLSCEQNLNHDAMYWYRQDPGQGLRLIYYSQIVNDFQKGDIAEGYSVSREKKESFPLTVTSAQKNPTAFYLCASSIPVSPGANTEAFFGQGTRLTVV.

V is TRBV28 and J is TRBJ2-7; maybe TRBD2 (7 bases). The CDR3 runs to 10 residues. Germline CDR1 MDHEN, CDR2 SYDVKM. The CDR3 DNA reads as TGTGTCGGGCGGGGGCTCGAGCAGTACTTC. Amino acids: CVGRGLEQYF.

As concerns this clone: The same CDR3 also results from other DNA sequences found in this sample. This sequence joins TRBV11-2 and TRBJ2-7; D tentatively fits TRBD1 or TRBD2 (6 bases each). Trimming removed 1 base at V and 2 bases at J, with 9 bases between. The CDR3 length is 14 residues. The germline gives CDR1 SGHAT, CDR2 FQNNGV. CDR3 sequence: CASSLVGGPYEQYF. For the CDR3, the DNA is TGTGCCAGCAGCTTAGTGGGGGGCCCCTACGAGCAGTACTTC. The full variable domain, completed using reference TRBV11-2 and TRBJ2-7, is EAGVAQSPRYKIIEKRQSVAFWCNPISGHATLYWYQQILGQGPKLLIQFQNNGVVDDSQLPKDRFSAERLKGVDSTLKIQPAKLEDSAVYLCASSLVGGPYEQYFGPGTRLTVT.

The chain employs TRBV2 and TRBJ2-3; TRBD1 matches 10 bases. The V gene's germline CDR1 is SNHLY and CDR2 FYNNEI. The CDR3 totals 16 residues. The J segment lost 4 bases and the V segment lost 6 bases, leaving 10 bases of the junction unmatched. CDR3 sequence reads: CASRRPGQGPADTQYF. Written as DNA, the CDR3 is TGTGCCAGCAGAAGACCGGGACAGGGGCCGGCAGATACGCAGTATTTT.

V gene TRBV27 combines with J gene TRBJ1-1; D is undetermined. The CDR3 has 14 amino acids. CDR1 and CDR2 from the germline V gene are MNHEY and SMNVEV (reference sequence). Trimming took 3 bases from V and 4 from J, leaving 12 bases between them. CDR3: CASSFARDRTEAFF. Here the CDR3 DNA reads TGTGCCAGCAGTTTCGCTAGGGATCGCACTGAAGCTTTCTTT.

V gene TRBV19 combines with J gene TRBJ1-2; tentatively, D is TRBD1 (5 bases). Trimming cost V 1 base and J 0 bases, with 6 bases left between them. CDR1 is LNHDA, CDR2 SQIVND, per germline (reference sequence). The length of the CDR3 is 14 residues. For the CDR3, the DNA is TGTGCCAGTAGTATAGCCAGGGCTAACTATGGCTACACCTTC. This encodes CASSIARANYGYTF.

The chain joins TRBV7-3 to TRBJ2-2; D is uncertain. The CDR3 is made up of 15 amino acids. Trimming left V 5 bases short and J 1 base short, with 11 bases between. The V gene's germline CDR1 is SGHTA and CDR2 FQGTGA. This chain's CDR3 is CASSPGAGNTGELFF. CDR3 coding DNA: TGTGCCAGCAGCCCCGGAGCAGGGAACACCGGGGAGCTGTTTTTT.

This chain joins TRBV28 and TRBJ2-7, with a possible D match to TRBD2 (5 bases). This CDR3 contains 14 residues. Trimming removed 7 bases from V and 3 bases from J, with 16 bases in between. Per the germline V gene, CDR1 is MDHEN and CDR2 is SYDVKM. The chain's CDR3 is CASIGSVSGYEQYF. CDR3 nucleotides: TGTGCCAGCATTGGGAGTGTATCTGGCTACGAGCAGTACTTC.

The chain uses TRBV2 and TRBJ2-3; 9 bases are shared with TRBD2. CDR1 is SNHLY and CDR2 is FYNNEI in the germline V gene. This CDR3 spans 16 amino acids. V lost 4 bases and J lost 0; bases outside the gene matches: 5. The CDR3: CASSGTLAGSTDTQYF. In nucleotides, the CDR3 is TGTGCCAGCAGTGGTACACTAGCGGGTAGCACAGATACGCAGTATTTT.

This chain uses TRBV6-1 with TRBJ2-3; tentative D call: TRBD2 (7 bases). Per germline, CDR1 MNHNS and CDR2 SASEGT. The CDR3 contains 14 residues. V lost 3 bases to trimming and J lost 1 base, with 8 bases between them. The DNA of the CDR3 is TGTGCCAGCAGTGAGGGGGGGCGCACAGATACGCAGTATTTT. Translation gives CASSEGGRTDTQYF.

This clone was picked up a small number of times. V usage is TRBV5-1 and J usage is TRBJ2-7; 9 bases map to TRBD1. Trimming took 4 bases from V and 5 from J; bases not matched to a gene: 10. The CDR3 spans 15 residues. The germline CDR1 and CDR2 sequences are SGHRS and YFSETQ. The CDR3 DNA reads as TGCGCCAGCAGCATAGGGGACAGGGATTCGAACGAGCAGTACTTC. It codes for CASSIGDRDSNEQYF.

This clone was counted a single time. The rearrangement links TRBV5-4 to TRBJ1-1, with a tentative D call TRBD1 (5 bases). Trimming cost V 0 bases and J 6 bases, with 9 bases left between them. The CDR3 runs to 13 residues. Germline V gene sequence: CDR1 SGHNT, CDR2 YYREEE (reference sequence). The CDR3: CASSLAGHPEAFF. The CDR3 DNA sequence: TGTGCCAGCAGCTTGGCCGGACATCCTGAAGCTTTCTTT.

Concerning this clone itself: This may arise from a read error, as a much more abundant clone is one base away. The sample carries other DNA sequences with the same CDR3. This sequence joins TRBV11-2 and TRBJ1-5; D gene ambiguous. The CDR3 is made up of 13 amino acids. Per the germline V gene, CDR1 is SGHAT and CDR2 is FQNNGV. V dropped 5 bases and J dropped 0 bases, with 5 bases sitting between them. The chain's CDR3 is CASSLYSNQPQHF. CDR3 DNA: TGTGCCAGCAGCCTATATAGCAATCAGCCCCAGCATTTT.

A few counts support this clone. The V gene is TRBV11-2, the J gene TRBJ2-2; D remains unclear. Trimming cost V 3 bases and J 4 bases, with 12 bases left between them. The CDR3 spans 15 residues. Germline V CDR1 and CDR2: SGHAT, FQNNGV. CDR3 nucleotides: TGTGCCAGCAGCTTGTCCCCTACGGGCACCGGGGAGCTGTTTTTT. It is translated as CASSLSPTGTGELFF.

Worth noting for this clone: In the same sample, other DNA sequences code for this CDR3. V and J are TRBV9 and TRBJ2-1; maybe TRBD2 (6 bases). The CDR3 extends over 15 amino acids. Germline-derived CDR1 and CDR2 are SGDLS and YYNGEE. The ends were cut back, 0 bases at V and 0 bases at J, with 7 bases in the middle. CDR3 loop: CASSVGSGSYNEQFF. CDR3 DNA sequence: TGTGCCAGCAGCGTAGGTAGCGGCTCCTACAATGAGCAGTTCTTC.

The V gene is TRBV29-1, the J gene TRBJ2-1, with a tentative D call TRBD1 (6 bases). The length of the CDR3 is 16 residues. Germline assignment: CDR1 SQVTM and CDR2 ANQGSEA. The germline V and J ends were trimmed by 3 bases and 6 bases, with 21 bases remaining between them. The CDR3 nucleotides are TGCAGCGTTGATCAGACCCGGTACAGGGCTTCCAATGAGCAGTTCTTC. This sequence encodes CSVDQTRYRASNEQFF.

The rearrangement links TRBV9 to TRBJ2-3, with D hard to call. V lost 1 base, J lost 4 bases, and 10 bases lay in between. CDR1 and CDR2 from the germline V gene are SGDLS and YYNGEE. The CDR3 is 14 amino acids. In DNA form, the CDR3 reads TGTGCCAGCAGCGTACTGTGGTCGTCAGATACGCAGTATTTT. This gives the protein CASSVLWSSDTQYF.